The text below deals with one T cell receptor beta chain. Its antigen specificity is not known. The record has no base qualities; no much larger clone is one base away. These data originate in a study of blood T cell repertoires in COVID-19 (dated by TCRdb to about 2020). Regarding the study in general: Samples covering the acute and convalescent phases of COVID-19 were provided by collaborators in the United States, Italy and Spain. The material from the prospective study consisted of cDNA or gDNA derived from T cells, B-cell-depleted T cells, or PBMCs. The dataset comprised deeply sampled blood TCRbeta repertoires from subjects exposed to, actively infected with, or recovered from COVID-19. The repertoires were released in a freely available public database intended as a resource for research on the immune response to SARS-CoV-2. Samples were obtained from the ongoing ImmuneRACE study (first 160 participants) and from over 1,000 subjects provided by 6 global collaborators. A de-identified subject ID, COVID-19 status, age in years and sex were almost always included in the sample metadata. Where HLA class I and class II types were available, the types were taken from metadata supplied by the sample provider, not from assay-based typing.

Each collaborating institution followed its own protocols to collect whole blood in K2EDTA tubes. Collaborator samples were shipped for TCRbeta analysis as frozen whole blood, isolated PBMCs, or DNA extracted from either sample type. V trim: 4 bases; J trim: 5 bases; unmatched bases: 2. The CDR3 sequence holds 14 residues, the cysteine and phenylalanine included. This entry keeps only the CDR3 DNA: 42 bases, framed from base 1. Per the germline V gene, SNHLY is the CDR1 and FYNNEI is the CDR2. The immunoSEQ Assay, a bias-controlled multiplex PCR, was used to amplify TCRbeta CDR3 regions from genomic DNA. The paper's processing steps were these. Nucleated cell counts per sample were estimated from amplification of reference gene primers within the assay. To quantify the absolute abundance of each unique TCRbeta CDR3 rearrangement, sequence reads were collapsed and filtered. For each sample, productive Simpson clonality was calculated by taking the square root of Simpson's diversity index across productive rearrangements. TCRdb obtained this table from immuneACCESS and retained in-frame rearrangements with V and J assigned. These tables miss some clones; where compared with another copy, unresolved V genes account for less than half of the shortfall, and the remainder is unexplained. V and J calls and clone size come straight from that table; D and trimming were deduced from the DNA. The sample table records more than 85,000 clones; roughly 80% of these occur just once. Together, the top ten hold 15% to 20% of the sample.

General findings and caveats noted by the study authors: The amount of clinical and demographic metadata varied by source and participant and was provided uncurated.

Sequencing was done on a sample of peripheral blood. This sequence uses TRBV2 and TRBJ2-5; the junction holds 12 bases that match TRBD2. This TCR derives from a woman aged 55-70 years with acute or convalescent COVID-19. The sequenced DNA: TGTGCCAGCAGTGGACTAGCGGGGGTGGAGACCCAGTACTTC. It encodes CASSGLAGVETQYF.